The 30 T cell receptor beta chains given below trace back to one sample, sequenced in a study of cytomegalovirus exposure and HLA in healthy donors. The PCR made use of 60 Vbeta and 13 Jbeta primers. The assay was immunoSEQ multiplex PCR, and TCRdb's table has in-frame clones only and misses some. The sample lists some 200,000 clones, about 79% occurring once. The sequenced sample consisted of PBMCs. These receptors were taken from a man between 18 and 29 years old in good health and CMV-seronegative.

This clone appeared a few times. The CDR3, as DNA: TGTGCCAGCAGCTTGACTCTGGGACAGGGCTCCTACAATGAGCAGTTCTTC. Protein: CASSLTLGQGSYNEQFF. The V call is TRBV11-3, the J call TRBJ2-1; 9 nucleotides match TRBD1. There are 17 residues in the CDR3. Trimming cost V 3 bases and J 0 bases; bases outside gene matches: 6. Germline V gene data show CDR1 as SGHNT and CDR2 as YENEEA.

This chain joins TRBV11-2 and TRBJ2-5, with 7 positions matching TRBD1. The J call may be in error: the DNA end matches TRBJ2-7 better. Germline CDR1 SGHAT, CDR2 FQNNGV. The CDR3 loop spans 15 amino acids. The CDR3 is CASSHLRDSSYEQYF. CDR3 DNA: TGTGCCAGCAGCCATCTCCGGGACAGCAGTTACGAGCAGTACTTC.

CDR3 sequence: CASSVDGTLLYEQYF. The DNA for the CDR3 is TGTGCCAGCAGCGTAGACGGGACACTCCTCTACGAGCAGTACTTC. The chain is built from TRBV9 and TRBJ2-7, with D perhaps matching TRBD1 (6 bases). The germline CDR1 and CDR2 sequences are SGDLS and YYNGEE. Trimming took 0 bases from V and 3 from J, leaving 13 bases between them. CDR3 length: 15 amino acids.

The gene calls are TRBV19 and TRBJ2-3; TRBD2 might be the D (6 bases). Germline lookup yields CDR1 LNHDA and CDR2 SQIVND (reference sequence). The V and J ends lost 9 bases and 4 bases respectively, with 17 bases between them. The CDR3 is 14 amino acids. This chain's CDR3 is CASQPGLTSDTQYF. The CDR3 DNA sequence: TGTGCCAGCCAACCGGGACTTACCTCAGATACGCAGTATTTT.

The chain carries TRBV4-2 and TRBJ1-4, with a weak D call TRBD1 (6 bases). The CDR3 length is 16 residues. CDR1 and CDR2 (germline): LGHNA, YNFKEQ. V was pared by 4 bases and J by 6 bases, with 18 bases between. The CDR3 coding sequence is TGTGCCAGCAGCCGAGATCCACAGGGTATTGATGAAAAACTGTTTTTT. Amino acids: CASSRDPQGIDEKLFF.

The chain joins TRBV7-2 to TRBJ2-7; the D gene is possibly TRBD2 (6 bases). Germline values: CDR1 SGHTA, CDR2 FQGNSA. The germline V and J ends were trimmed by 5 bases and 3 bases, with 11 bases remaining between them. This CDR3 is 13 amino acids long. CDR3 region: CASSPGTFYEQYF. The CDR3 DNA follows: TGTGCCAGCAGCCCCGGGACTTTCTACGAGCAGTACTTC.

The chain recombines TRBV7-3 with TRBJ2-1; 11 bases line up with TRBD2. Germline CDR1 SGHTA, CDR2 FQGTGA. This CDR3 has 15 residues. V was clipped by 2 bases and J by 9 bases; unmatched bases: 6. The DNA of the CDR3 is TGTGCCAGCAGCTTAGTAGCGGGGGGGGGTCCTGAGCAGTTCTTC. This encodes CASSLVAGGGPEQFF.

The chain employs TRBV7-3 and TRBJ2-1, with 8 bases fitting TRBD2. V trimming: 5 bases; J trimming: 7 bases; junction bases outside the gene matches: 10. Germline V gene data show CDR1 as SGHTA and CDR2 as FQGTGA. The CDR3 spans 15 residues. The CDR3 DNA reads as TGTGCCAGCAGCCCAGACAGCCCGGGGGGGAATGAGCAGTTCTTC. This sequence encodes CASSPDSPGGNEQFF.

CDR3 amino acids: CSVGNSNQPQHF. In DNA form, the CDR3 reads TGCAGCGTTGGTAATAGCAATCAGCCCCAGCATTTT. The chain carries TRBV29-1 and TRBJ1-5; D not resolved. There are 12 residues in the CDR3. Germline V gene sequence: CDR1 SQVTM, CDR2 ANQGSEA. Deletions cut 4 bases from V and 0 bases from J, with 4 bases between.

This chain joins TRBV5-4 and TRBJ2-1; 9 bases align to TRBD1. The ends lost 4 bases at V and 7 bases at J; junction bases unmatched: 6. CDR3 length: 14 amino acids. Per the germline V gene, CDR1 is SGHNT and CDR2 is YYREEE (reference sequence). Here the CDR3 DNA reads TGTGCCAGCAGCCGGGACAGGGTAAAAAATGAGCAGTTCTTC. This translates into CASSRDRVKNEQFF.

In this sample, this clone turned up a few times. J is TRBJ1-4 and V is TRBV7-9; D ambiguous. V was cut by 1 base and J by 7 bases, with 7 bases left in between. CDR1 and CDR2 (germline): SEHNR, FQNEAQ (reference sequence). CDR3 length equals 13 residues. The CDR3 is CASSLVESEKLFF. In DNA, the CDR3 is TGTGCCAGCAGCTTAGTAGAAAGTGAAAAACTGTTTTTT.

V and J are TRBV4-2 and TRBJ1-6; no reliable D call. The germline gives CDR1 LGHNA, CDR2 YNFKEQ. The CDR3 is made up of 12 amino acids. The V end was cut by 0 bases, the J end by 13 bases, with 7 bases between. In nucleotides, the CDR3 is TGTGCCAGCAGCCAAGAAAAACGGCCCCTCCACTTT. Its translation is CASSQEKRPLHF.

The V call is TRBV9, the J call TRBJ1-1; unclear D gene. Germline CDR1 reads SGDLS; CDR2 reads YYNGEE. The CDR3 is 14 amino acids. With 2 bases removed from V and 4 bases from J, the gap between germline ends came to 12 bases. The CDR3, as DNA: TGTGCCAGCAGCGTCGGTGGTGGGCCCACTGAAGCTTTCTTT. Its protein product is CASSVGGGPTEAFF.

V is TRBV7-2 and J is TRBJ2-7; D possibly corresponds to TRBD1 (6 bases). CDR1 and CDR2 from the germline V gene are SGHTA and FQGNSA. Trimming shortened V by 3 bases and J by 6 bases, and 15 bases separated the two germline ends. The CDR3 loop spans 14 amino acids. CDR3 residues: CASSFGTISGEQYF. Here the CDR3 DNA reads TGTGCCAGCAGCTTCGGGACAATTTCGGGCGAGCAGTACTTC.

This clone was recorded a few times. The chain combines TRBV7-6 with TRBJ2-1; TRBD2 might be the D (5 bases). Germline lookup yields CDR1 SGHVS and CDR2 FNYEAQ. The V gene lost 2 bases and the J gene lost 2 bases, with 10 bases spanning the gap. The CDR3 has 15 residues. CDR3 coding DNA: TGTGCCAGCAGCTTACGGGGTCCCGCCTACAATGAGCAGTTCTTC. This gives the protein CASSLRGPAYNEQFF.

V gene TRBV30 combines with J gene TRBJ2-3; 8 nucleotides align to TRBD2. Germline V gene sequence: CDR1 GTSNPN, CDR2 SVGIG (reference sequence). V trimming: 2 bases; J trimming: 2 bases; junction bases outside the gene matches: 9. The CDR3 is made up of 16 amino acids. The CDR3 here is CAWSSPGTRITDTQYF. CDR3 nucleotide sequence: TGTGCCTGGAGTTCCCCGGGGACTAGGATCACAGATACGCAGTATTTT. The variable domain in full, completed from reference TRBV30 and TRBJ2-3, reads SQTIHQWPATLVQPVGSPLSLECTVEGTSNPNLYWYRQAAGRGLQLLFYSVGIGQISSEVPQNLSASRPQDRQFILSSKKLLLSDSGFYLCAWSSPGTRITDTQYFGPGTRLTVL.

This clone was picked up one time. This CDR3 reads CASSQGGEGIYGYTF. The CDR3, as DNA: TGTGCCAGCAGCCAGGGAGGGGAGGGTATCTATGGCTACACCTTC. The chain couples TRBV7-3 to TRBJ1-2; perhaps TRBD1 as D (5 bases). The CDR3 contains 15 residues. V shed 5 bases and J shed 4 bases, with 17 bases lying between them. The germline gives CDR1 SGHTA, CDR2 FQGTGA.

V gene TRBV4-3 combines with J gene TRBJ1-2; 8 bases agree with TRBD1. Germline lookup yields CDR1 LGHNA and CDR2 YSLEER. The CDR3 has 16 amino acids. Germline trimming cut 1 base from V and 3 bases from J; bases unmatched to any gene: 7. Here the CDR3 reads CASSQGAGQGHYGYTF. The CDR3 DNA reads TGCGCCAGCAGCCAAGGAGCAGGACAGGGACACTATGGCTACACCTTC.

The chain is built from TRBV18 and TRBJ2-5, with 9 bases aligning to TRBD2. Germline V gene sequence: CDR1 KGHSH, CDR2 LQKENI. This CDR3 contains 17 residues. J gave up 7 bases and V 2 bases, and 14 bases lay outside the gene matches. The CDR3 loop is CASSPFAVSGRMWTQYF. CDR3 sequence (DNA): TGTGCCAGCTCACCATTTGCGGTTAGCGGGAGAATGTGGACCCAGTACTTC.

CDR3 residues: CASTNRDSPGTGELFF. DNA of the CDR3: TGTGCCAGCACCAACCGGGACTCCCCGGGTACCGGGGAGCTGTTTTTT. The V and J genes are TRBV27 and TRBJ2-2, with D possibly matching TRBD2 (6 bases). There are 16 residues in the CDR3. V lost 7 bases, J lost 5 bases, and 20 bases lay in between. Germline values: CDR1 MNHEY, CDR2 SMNVEV (reference sequence).

V gene TRBV18 combines with J gene TRBJ2-1; TRBD1 matches at 7 bases. Losses at the gene ends were 4 bases for V and 5 bases for J; bases not matched to a gene: 11. This CDR3 contains 16 residues. The V gene's germline CDR1 is KGHSH and CDR2 LQKENI. CDR3 protein: CASSQGAALQNNEQFF. The CDR3 bases are TGTGCCAGCTCACAGGGGGCTGCCCTCCAAAACAATGAGCAGTTCTTC.

J is TRBJ1-1 and V is TRBV27; D is unresolved. Germline V gene lookup returns CDR1 MNHEY and CDR2 SMNVEV (reference sequence). The CDR3 is 14 amino acids. V shed 6 bases and J shed 5 bases, with 16 bases lying between them. CDR3 protein: CASRYLKGGTEAFF. The CDR3 coding sequence is TGTGCCAGCAGGTACCTCAAGGGAGGAACTGAAGCTTTCTTT.

The chain recombines TRBV7-9 with TRBJ1-4; 7 nucleotides match TRBD1. The V gene's germline CDR1 is SEHNR and CDR2 FQNEAQ (reference sequence). V dropped 5 bases and J dropped 4; count of bases not matched to a gene: 16. The CDR3 sequence is 18 residues long. The CDR3 sequence is CASSPRGDRFVGNEKLFF. CDR3 DNA: TGTGCCAGCAGCCCTAGGGGGGACAGATTTGTGGGTAATGAAAAACTGTTTTTT.

The CDR3 nucleotides read TGTGCCAGCAGCAACTCTGGGGCCAACGTCCTGACTTTC. Translating it yields CASSNSGANVLTF. V usage is TRBV28 and J usage is TRBJ2-6; D gene uncertain. The CDR3 extends over 13 amino acids. CDR1 is MDHEN and CDR2 is SYDVKM in the germline V gene. The V end was cut by 6 bases, the J end by 0 bases, with 3 bases between.

The chain has TRBV9 and TRBJ2-3; D is possibly TRBD2 (6 bases). Germline CDR1 reads SGDLS; CDR2 reads YYNGEE. Trimming took off 0 bases at V and 6 bases at J, with 14 bases between the two ends. CDR3 length: 15 residues. In nucleotides, the CDR3 is TGTGCCAGCAGCGTAGCCCTCGGCGGGGAGGATACGCAGTATTTT. It yields the protein CASSVALGGEDTQYF. The full variable domain, completed using reference TRBV9 and TRBJ2-3, is DSGVTQTPKHLITATGQRVTLRCSPRSGDLSVYWYQQSLDQGLQFLIQYYNGEERAKGNILERFSAQQFPDLHSELNLSSLELGDSALYFCASSVALGGEDTQYFGPGTRLTVL.

Note on this clone: Compared with germline, one end of the junction differs, possibly owing to a read error. The chain carries TRBV7-7 and TRBJ2-1; tentative D call: TRBD2 (6 bases). Germline-derived CDR1 and CDR2 are SSHAT and FNYEAQ (reference sequence). The CDR3 covers 15 residues. The DNA for the CDR3 is TGTGCTAGCAGCCCAGGAGGGGCCATCACGGGTGAGCAGTTCTTC. It yields the protein CASSPGGAITGEQFF.

The V call is TRBV5-1, the J call TRBJ2-3, with a possible D match to TRBD2 (6 bases). Trimming shortened V by 4 bases and J by 5 bases, and 29 bases separated the two germline ends. Germline values: CDR1 SGHRS, CDR2 YFSETQ. The CDR3 has 19 residues. CDR3 DNA sequence: TGCGCCAGCAGCAAACAACTTCATATAGACAGCGTCGGGGGAGATACGCAGTATTTT. Translated, it gives CASSKQLHIDSVGGDTQYF.

The chain has TRBV7-9 and TRBJ2-1, with D possibly being TRBD1 (6 bases). The germline CDR1 and CDR2 sequences are SEHNR and FQNEAQ (reference sequence). V lost 4 bases and J lost 4, with 14 bases in between. The CDR3 length is 15 residues. The CDR3 loop is CASSWDRDIYNEQFF. The CDR3 coding sequence is TGTGCCAGCAGCTGGGACCGGGACATTTACAATGAGCAGTTCTTC. Full variable domain (rest looked up from reference TRBV7-9 and TRBJ2-1): DTGVSQNPRHKITKRGQNVTFRCDPISEHNRLYWYRQTLGQGPEFLTYFQNEAQLEKSRLLSDRFSAERPKGSFSTLEIQRTEQGDSAMYLCASSWDRDIYNEQFFGPGTRLTVL.

The chain carries TRBV7-6 and TRBJ2-2, with D uncertain. V lost 2 bases, J lost 6 bases, and 4 bases lay in between. The CDR3 covers 12 residues. Germline V gene data show CDR1 as SGHVS and CDR2 as FNYEAQ. Here the CDR3 reads CASSLSPGELFF. The CDR3 DNA is TGTGCCAGCAGCTTATCTCCCGGGGAGCTGTTTTTT.

The chain links TRBV28 to TRBJ2-7, with 16 bases aligning to TRBD2. Germline V gene sequence: CDR1 MDHEN, CDR2 SYDVKM. V lost 7 bases, J lost 4 bases, and 4 bases stayed unmatched. The CDR3 contains 15 residues. CDR3 bases: TGTGCCAGCACCAAGGGACTAGCGGGAGGGTACGAGCAGTACTTC. It specifies CASTKGLAGGYEQYF.